The subject of this entry is one T cell receptor beta chain. Its antigen is not known. The CDR3 runs to 16 residues. CDR1 is SNHLY and CDR2 is FYNNEI in the germline V gene. Every individual CD8+ T cell subset underwent sorting in triplicate at 250,000 to 300,000 cells apiece. These data come from a study of CXCR3-negative and CXCR3-positive naive CD8 T cells. Study-wide findings and caveats: Memory CD8+ T cell repertoires were far less diverse than both naive subsets. Most assays were run on fresh PBMCs (CXCR3 expression partially decreased after cryopreservation).

The TRB libraries of cDNA were built by UMI-labeled 5' RACE. Reprocessing the 5' RACE reads, TCRdb reports a single entry for every CDR3 protein and omits DNA. The data include tens of thousands of distinct CDR3 sequences; the top ten clones carry about 1.1%. This clonotype originated in a human donor in good health. Some clones in this sample may be carry-over from other donors' samples. Specimen: naive CXCR3- CD8+ T cells from blood. Subset reported: CD45RO-CCR7+CD27+CD95- naive CD8+ T cells lacking CXCR3 (TNR3-). The V call is TRBV2, the J call TRBJ2-1; TCRdb indicates TRBD2, and absent DNA this call remains unverified. The CDR3 sequence: CASSGELAGLYNEQFF. Complete variable domain (other parts from reference TRBV2 and TRBJ2-1): EPEVTQTPSHQVTQMGQEVILRCVPISNHLYFYWYRQILGQKVEFLVSFYNNEISEKSEIFDDQFSVERPDGSNFTLKIRSTKLEDSAMYFCASSGELAGLYNEQFFGPGTRLTVL.